Presented here are 26 T cell receptor beta chains from one specimen sequenced in a study of cytomegalovirus exposure and HLA in healthy donors. 13 Jbeta primers and 60 Vbeta primers were used for the PCR. Clones were read by immunoSEQ multiplex PCR, and TCRdb kept only the in-frame ones, dropping some. Of 200,000 or so clones detected, about 77% appear once; the ten largest clones hold approximately 6%. Sequences were obtained from PBMCs. These receptors were obtained from a woman between 25 and 40 years old in good health and CMV-seropositive.

The V gene is TRBV29-1, the J gene TRBJ1-1; 7 bases line up with TRBD1. CDR1 and CDR2 (germline): SQVTM, ANQGSEA. J lost 0 bases, V lost 5 bases, and 6 bases had no gene match. The CDR3 loop spans 14 amino acids. The CDR3 DNA follows: TGCAGCGTTAAAGGGGGCAGCATGAACACTGAAGCTTTCTTT. Translated, it gives CSVKGGSMNTEAFF.

The genes are TRBV10-3 and TRBJ1-1; maybe TRBD1 (5 bases). The length of the CDR3 is 14 residues. Germline CDR1 ENHRY, CDR2 SYGVKD. The ends were cut back, 7 bases at V and 0 bases at J, with 12 bases in the middle. The CDR3 sequence is CAITQGRMNTEAFF. Here the CDR3 DNA reads TGTGCCATCACCCAGGGTCGCATGAACACTGAAGCTTTCTTT.

V usage is TRBV28 and J usage is TRBJ1-2; 11 bases fit TRBD1. The ends lost 2 bases at V and 1 base at J; junction bases unmatched: 18. This CDR3 is 21 amino acids long. Germline V gene sequence: CDR1 MDHEN, CDR2 SYDVKM. The CDR3 DNA is TGTGCCAGCAGTTTAACCGTGGACAGGGGGCATTCCCCGACCCGTAACTATGGCTACACCTTC. This translates into CASSLTVDRGHSPTRNYGYTF.

This clone was counted once. The rearrangement uses TRBV7-2 and TRBJ1-1; TRBD1 matches 7 bases. Losses at the gene ends were 6 bases for V and 6 bases for J; bases not matched to a gene: 13. The CDR3 is made up of 15 amino acids. Germline lookup yields CDR1 SGHTA and CDR2 FQGNSA. The CDR3 reads CASRHSARQGPEAFF. The CDR3 DNA follows: TGTGCCAGCAGACATAGCGCCAGACAGGGACCTGAAGCTTTCTTT.

The rearrangement links TRBV6-5 to TRBJ2-7, with no clear D. This CDR3 contains 11 residues. Germline V CDR1 and CDR2: MNHEY, SVGAGI. V lost 5 bases and J 6 bases, leaving 8 bases between the germline ends. CDR3 loop: CASSEMAEQYF. Here the CDR3 DNA reads TGTGCCAGCAGTGAAATGGCCGAGCAGTACTTC.

This clone was picked up a small number of times. The genes are TRBV23-1 and TRBJ1-2; maybe TRBD1 (6 bases). TRBV23-1 is labeled an ORF, and its function is uncertain. V dropped 7 bases and J dropped 4 bases, with 13 bases sitting between them. The CDR3 is 13 residues long. In DNA, the CDR3 is TGCGCCAGCACGCCAGGACAGAGCTATGGCTACACCTTC. Amino acids: CASTPGQSYGYTF.

This chain connects TRBV11-2 to TRBJ1-4; D not resolved. Trimming cost V 3 bases and J 0 bases, with 5 bases left between them. The CDR3 covers 14 residues. Germline V gene sequence: CDR1 SGHAT, CDR2 FQNNGV. CDR3 region: CASSFKTTNEKLFF. In DNA, the CDR3 is TGTGCCAGCAGCTTCAAAACAACTAATGAAAAACTGTTTTTT.

As to this clone: Other DNA sequences of this sample code for an identical CDR3. The chain uses TRBV5-1 and TRBJ2-6, with 7 bases lining up with TRBD1. Losses at the gene ends were 2 bases for V and 4 bases for J; bases not matched to a gene: 3. The germline gives CDR1 SGHRS, CDR2 YFSETQ. This CDR3 comprises 15 residues. The CDR3 spells CASSLGGAGANVLTF. The CDR3 DNA follows: TGCGCCAGCAGCTTAGGGGGCGCAGGGGCCAACGTCCTGACTTTC.

The chain has TRBV2 and TRBJ1-3, with D perhaps TRBD1 (5 bases). The CDR3 spans 16 residues. Germline-derived CDR1 and CDR2 are SNHLY and FYNNEI. The V end was cut by 3 bases, the J end by 0 bases, with 12 bases between. The CDR3 coding sequence is TGTGCCAGCAGTGAGTGGCAGGGCGGCTCTGGAAACACCATATATTTT. Protein: CASSEWQGGSGNTIYF.

The genes are TRBV2 and TRBJ2-5; D call uncertain. V lost 7 bases and J 2 bases, leaving 11 bases between the germline ends. This CDR3 has 13 amino acids. CDR1 is SNHLY and CDR2 is FYNNEI in the germline V gene. The CDR3 loop is CASKFLRQETQYF. The CDR3 DNA is TGTGCCAGCAAGTTTTTGAGGCAAGAGACCCAGTACTTC.

This sequence joins TRBV28 and TRBJ2-6, with D unresolved. Trimming took 4 bases from V and 2 from J, leaving 6 bases between them. Per the germline V gene, CDR1 is MDHEN and CDR2 is SYDVKM. There are 14 residues in the CDR3. The CDR3 here is CASSSPTGANVLTF. The DNA for the CDR3 is TGTGCCAGCAGTTCCCCCACTGGGGCCAACGTCCTGACTTTC.

J is TRBJ2-5 and V is TRBV7-9; the match to TRBD2 covers 7 bases. J gave up 5 bases and V 1 base, and 7 bases lay outside the gene matches. Germline-derived CDR1 and CDR2 are SEHNR and FQNEAQ (reference sequence). This CDR3 comprises 15 residues. The CDR3 here is CASSLVFGRSETQYF. Written as DNA, the CDR3 is TGTGCCAGCAGCTTAGTTTTCGGGAGGTCGGAGACCCAGTACTTC.

This chain uses TRBV15 with TRBJ2-1, with 7 bases lining up with TRBD2. The CDR3 consists of 16 residues. With 0 bases clipped from V and 7 bases from J, the junction kept 9 bases outside the gene matches. Germline-derived CDR1 and CDR2 are LNHNV and YYDKDF (reference sequence). The CDR3 loop is CATSRDPAGRENEQFF. The DNA of the CDR3 is TGTGCCACCAGCAGAGATCCAGCGGGGAGGGAAAATGAGCAGTTCTTC.

The chain uses TRBV5-6 and TRBJ2-5, with 9 bases that match TRBD1. J was trimmed by 2 bases and V by 1 base; bases with no gene match: 9. This CDR3 is built from 17 residues. Germline CDR1 is SGHDT and CDR2 is YYEEEE. CDR3 region: CASSLSFGTGLQETQYF. In DNA, the CDR3 is TGTGCCAGCAGCTTGTCATTCGGGACAGGGCTTCAAGAGACCCAGTACTTC.

In its sample, this clone was seen a few times. As DNA, the CDR3 is TGTGCCAGCAGGGGGAGGGGGGGGCCCTACGAGCAGTACTTC. It codes for CASRGRGGPYEQYF. The chain has TRBV27 and TRBJ2-7, with a weak D call TRBD2 (7 bases). Germline V lookup: CDR1 MNHEY, CDR2 SMNVEV (reference sequence). This CDR3 has 14 amino acids. V gave up 6 bases and J gave up 2 bases, with 14 bases separating them.

The chain has TRBV4-3 and TRBJ1-1; no firm D call. Trimming stripped 4 bases from V and 0 bases from J, with 15 bases between. This CDR3 is built from 16 residues. Germline lookup yields CDR1 LGHNA and CDR2 YSLEER. This CDR3 reads CASSRRRDGMNTEAFF. CDR3 DNA: TGCGCCAGCAGCCGGCGCCGCGACGGGATGAACACTGAAGCTTTCTTT.

The chain uses TRBV7-9 and TRBJ1-4; 7 nucleotides align to TRBD1. Germline-derived CDR1 and CDR2 are SEHNR and FQNEAQ (reference sequence). This CDR3 has 15 residues. V was clipped by 5 bases and J by 7 bases; unmatched bases: 10. The CDR3 sequence is CASSRQGGMGEKLFF. For the CDR3, the DNA is TGTGCCAGCAGCCGCCAGGGGGGAATGGGTGAAAAACTGTTTTTT.

This chain connects TRBV7-8 to TRBJ1-2; D remains unclear. Germline V gene data show CDR1 as SGHVS and CDR2 as FQNEAQ. This CDR3 contains 14 residues. Between the trimmed V and J ends, which lost 5 bases and 4 bases, there was a span of 14 bases. The CDR3 spells CASSLAERSYGYTF. The CDR3 coding sequence is TGTGCCAGCAGCCTGGCCGAGCGGTCCTATGGCTACACCTTC.

The chain links TRBV27 to TRBJ2-3, with D maybe TRBD1 (6 bases). Germline V gives CDR1 MNHEY, CDR2 SMNVEV (reference sequence). This CDR3 has 14 amino acids. Trimming removed 6 bases at V and 6 bases at J, with 16 bases between. CDR3 sequence: CASREPTGQDTQYF. The CDR3 bases are TGTGCCAGCAGGGAGCCGACAGGTCAGGATACGCAGTATTTT.

This chain links TRBV6-5 with TRBJ2-7; TRBD2 aligns across 12 bases. The V segment lost 6 bases and the J segment 4 bases; nucleotides outside the gene matches: 7. The CDR3 runs to 15 residues. The V gene's germline CDR1 is MNHEY and CDR2 SVGAGI. CDR3 residues: CASRTGTSGPYEQYF. CDR3 bases: TGTGCCAGCAGGACCGGGACTAGCGGGCCTTACGAGCAGTACTTC.

The rearrangement uses TRBV10-3 and TRBJ1-2; 10 nucleotides line up with TRBD1. Looked up from germline, CDR1 is ENHRY and CDR2 is SYGVKD. Trimming removed 2 bases from V and 8 bases from J; junction bases left unmatched: 5. The CDR3 spans 14 residues. CDR3 nucleotides: TGTGCCATCAGTGAGCGGACAGGGGGGAGCGGCTACACCTTC. As protein: CAISERTGGSGYTF.

A word on this clone: One end of the junction varies from germline; a read error may be responsible. Other DNA sequences within the sample encode an identical CDR3. The chain is built from TRBV6-1 and TRBJ1-1; 11 bases map to TRBD1. This CDR3 has 15 amino acids. The V gene's germline CDR1 is MNHNS and CDR2 SASEGT. CDR3 sequence reads: CASSDGTGGNTEAFF. In nucleotides, the CDR3 is TGTGCCAGCAGTGATGGGACAGGGGGGAACACTGAAGCCTTCTTT.

The gene calls are TRBV2 and TRBJ1-1; 8 bases match TRBD1. Germline V gene sequence: CDR1 SNHLY, CDR2 FYNNEI. The CDR3 runs 14 residues. V lost 6 bases, J lost 5 bases, and 8 bases stayed unmatched. The CDR3 loop reads CASRTSTGDTEAFF. CDR3 DNA: TGTGCCAGCAGAACCTCGACAGGGGATACTGAAGCTTTCTTT.

Here the CDR3 reads CASSFKNSNQPQHF. The CDR3 DNA sequence: TGTGCCAGCAGCTTCAAAAATAGCAATCAGCCCCAGCATTTT. The chain combines TRBV7-8 with TRBJ1-5, with D uncertain. Deletions cut 3 bases from V and 0 bases from J, with 6 bases between. CDR3 size: 14 residues. CDR1 is SGHVS, CDR2 FQNEAQ, per germline.

This CDR3 is CASSLKQTTNEKLFF. In nucleotides, the CDR3 is TGTGCCAGCAGCTTGAAACAGACAACTAATGAAAAACTGTTTTTT. The chain carries TRBV5-8 and TRBJ1-4; D is unresolved. Trimming pared 1 base from V and 0 bases from J, leaving 7 bases between. Germline V lookup: CDR1 SGHTS, CDR2 YDEGEE. This CDR3 comprises 15 residues. Variable domain in full (rest from reference TRBV5-8 and TRBJ1-4): EAGVTQSPTHLIKTRGQQATLRCSPISGHTSVYWYQQALGLGLQFLLWYDEGEERNRGNFPPRFSGRQFPNYSSELNVNALELEDSALYLCASSLKQTTNEKLFFGSGTQLSVL.

This chain connects TRBV5-4 to TRBJ2-1, with 7 bases fitting TRBD2. This CDR3 contains 16 residues. CDR1 and CDR2 from the germline V gene are SGHNT and YYREEE (reference sequence). The ends lost 4 bases at V and 3 bases at J; junction bases unmatched: 10. As DNA, the CDR3 is TGTGCCAGCAGCCTGGACGCTAGCGGCGACTACAATGAGCAGTTCTTC. As protein: CASSLDASGDYNEQFF.